This T cell receptor beta chain derives from a study of CD8+ T cells in alopecia areata. CD4+ and CD8+ T cells were sorted from PBMCs. Study-wide results and limits: Especially in alopecia totalis/universalis, lesional scalp showed greater clonality than normal scalp did. Sharing of TCR sequences between patients (possibly for HLA-related reasons) was less clear than in mice.

J lost 2 bases, V lost 4 bases, and 6 bases had no gene match. The CDR3 sequence is 15 residues long. Germline assignment: CDR1 SGHTA and CDR2 FQGNSA. Remarks on this clone: Antigen unknown.

In each case, RNA was isolated and then reverse transcribed into cDNA as the sequencing template. Clones were read by immunoSEQ multiplex PCR, and TCRdb kept only the in-frame ones, dropping some. The table has about 97,000 clones, roughly two fifths seen once. The TCR originated in a human donor with alopecia areata. The rearrangement joins TRBV7-2 to TRBJ2-5; 8 nucleotides match TRBD2. The specimen sequenced was CD4+ T cells sorted from blood. In DNA form, the CDR3 reads TGTGCCAGCAGCTGGCTCGGGACTAGACAAGAGACCCAGTACTTC. It codes for CASSWLGTRQETQYF.